This T cell receptor (beta chain) was sequenced for a study of blood T cells in healthy people across ages. Study observations and caveats: Researchers deemed the diversity estimates from one million T cells underestimates. Unknown donor CMV status possibly confounded expanded clonotype changes.

Alongside a J-beta primer mix, a sample-barcoded 5' primer served in a second PCR lasting about 7 to 11 cycles. TCRdb reprocessed the 5' RACE reads with MiXCR, giving one entry per CDR3 protein. The sample lists 650,000 to 700,000 distinct CDR3 sequences, roughly 30% occurring once. This CDR3 has 11 residues. Trimming removed 4 bases at V and 12 bases at J, with 12 bases between. Germline CDR1 reads DFQATT; CDR2 reads SNEGSKA (reference sequence). With regard to this clonotype: Its target is not known.

This TCR was recovered from a woman at least 80 years old in good health. Sequences were obtained from blood. The chain combines TRBV20-1 with TRBJ1-4; D is unresolved. CDR3 region: CSAMNGLQLFF. CDR3 DNA: TGCAGTGCTATGAATGGGTTACAACTGTTTTTT.